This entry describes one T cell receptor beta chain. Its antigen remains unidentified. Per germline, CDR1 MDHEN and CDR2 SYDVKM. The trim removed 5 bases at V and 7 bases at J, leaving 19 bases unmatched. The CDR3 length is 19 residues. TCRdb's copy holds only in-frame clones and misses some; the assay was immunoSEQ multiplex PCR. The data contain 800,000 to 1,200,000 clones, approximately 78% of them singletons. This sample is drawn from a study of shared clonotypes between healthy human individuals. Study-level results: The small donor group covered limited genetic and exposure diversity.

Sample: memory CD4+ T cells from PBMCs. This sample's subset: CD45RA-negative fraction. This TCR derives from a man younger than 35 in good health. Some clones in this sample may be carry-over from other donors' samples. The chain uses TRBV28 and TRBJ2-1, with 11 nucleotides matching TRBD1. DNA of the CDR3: TGTGCCAGCAGTGGGGTAGGGACAGGGGGTAGCGGGAGTCTGAATGAGCAGTTCTTC. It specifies CASSGVGTGGSGSLNEQFF. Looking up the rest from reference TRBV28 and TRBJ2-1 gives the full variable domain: DVKVTQSSRYLVKRTGEKVFLECVQDMDHENMFWYRQDPGLGLRLIYFSYDVKMKEKGDIPEGYSVSREKKERFSLILESASTNQTSMYLCASSGVGTGGSGSLNEQFFGPGTRLTVL.